This TCR beta chain was observed in a study of PD-1 blockade in classical Hodgkin lymphoma. Whole-study findings and limits: Whoever responded completely had baseline diversity much like that seen in newly diagnosed patients.

Sequencing was performed with immunoSEQ multiplex PCR; in TCRdb, only in-frame clones are kept and a portion is missing. This sample yields some 7,500 clones, of which 50% to 75% are seen a single time; roughly 10% belongs to the top ten. The length of the CDR3 is 15 residues. Germline loops: CDR1 MDHEN, CDR2 SYDVKM. Trimming removed 3 bases at V and 0 bases at J, with 9 bases between. Worth noting for this clone: No antigen is known for it.

Time point noted: cycle 4 day 1 (C4D1), after six to seven weeks of nivolumab. All patients relapsed after autologous stem cell transplantation, and brentuximab vedotin exposure varied. Isolation of CD8+ T cells from thawed PBMCs used magnetic negative selection. The sequence came from a human donor with classical Hodgkin lymphoma. The sample was CD8+ T cells from blood, taken before the fourth cycle of nivolumab. The chain recombines TRBV28 with TRBJ1-5; no reliable D call. Written as DNA, the CDR3 is TGTGCCAGCAGTTTGGCGGCAGATAGCAATCAGCCCCAGCATTTT. Its protein is CASSLAADSNQPQHF.